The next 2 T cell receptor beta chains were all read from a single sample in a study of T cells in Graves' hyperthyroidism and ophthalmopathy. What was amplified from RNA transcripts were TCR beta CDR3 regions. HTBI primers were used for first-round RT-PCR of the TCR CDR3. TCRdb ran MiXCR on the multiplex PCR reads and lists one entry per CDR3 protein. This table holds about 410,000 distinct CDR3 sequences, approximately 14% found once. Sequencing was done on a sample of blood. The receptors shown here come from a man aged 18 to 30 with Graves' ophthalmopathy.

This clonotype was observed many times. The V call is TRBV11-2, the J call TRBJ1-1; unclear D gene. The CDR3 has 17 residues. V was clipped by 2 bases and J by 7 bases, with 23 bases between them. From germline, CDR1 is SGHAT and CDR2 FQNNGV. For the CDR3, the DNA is TGTGCCAGCAGCTTATTAGGCGGCAGGAACCCTTCCGTTGAAGCTTTCTTT. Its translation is CASSLLGGRNPSVEAFF.

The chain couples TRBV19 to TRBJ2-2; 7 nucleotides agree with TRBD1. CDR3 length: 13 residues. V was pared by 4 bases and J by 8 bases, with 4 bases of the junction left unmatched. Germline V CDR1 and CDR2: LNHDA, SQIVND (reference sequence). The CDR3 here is CASSTGTAGELFF. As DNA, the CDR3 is TGTGCCAGTAGTACCGGGACAGCTGGGGAGCTGTTTTTT.